The clone carrying this T cell receptor (beta chain) was found many times. Its antigen is as yet unknown. Germline-derived CDR1 and CDR2 are MDHEN and SYDVKM. This CDR3 has 16 residues. The V segment lost 2 bases and the J segment 5 bases; nucleotides outside the gene matches: 5. The data were taken from a study of T cells in Graves' hyperthyroidism and ophthalmopathy. As for the study in general: The initial diagnosis was the point when peripheral blood was collected, ahead of any treatment.

From RNA transcripts, TCR beta CDR3 regions were amplified. During a first-round RT-PCR of the TCR CDR3, the HTBI primer set was used. TCRdb processed the multiplex PCR reads anew with MiXCR; each CDR3 protein has one entry. This sample carries 650,000 to 700,000 distinct CDR3 sequences, 15% to 20% of them seen once, and the ten largest clones take about 16%. Findings and caveats of the study: Blood also contained most expanded thyroid clonotypes above 0.001.

This receptor was identified in a man aged 50 or older with Graves' hyperthyroidism. The chain recombines TRBV28 with TRBJ1-6; 8 positions match TRBD1. The source material was blood. The CDR3 DNA sequence: TGTGCCAGCAGTTTAGGGGGGACAGGAAATAATTCACCCCTCCACTTT. Protein: CASSLGGTGNNSPLHF.